Below, 2 T cell receptor beta chains from the same sample are listed, as sequenced in a study of blood T cell repertoires in COVID-19 (dated by TCRdb to about 2020). The library relied on the immunoSEQ multiplex PCR assay. The source is immuneACCESS, and TCRdb retained only in-frame sequences with V and J called. Part of the clones is not carried over; for the studies checked, unresolved V genes explain less than half of this, and the remainder is unexplained. Counted in this sample were 250,000 to 300,000 clones; approximately 91% of them appeared once. The ten most abundant clones make up 1.5% to 2% of the sample. The source material was PBMCs or T cells enriched from blood (not recorded which). The source is a woman between 40 and 55 years old who had recovered from COVID-19.

This chain links TRBV5-1 with TRBJ2-1, with a tentative D call TRBD2 (5 bases). V was clipped by 4 bases and J by 9 bases, with 17 bases between them. This CDR3 contains 14 residues. Germline CDR1 reads SGHRS; CDR2 reads YFSETQ. The CDR3 loop reads CASSTEGSRSEQFF. Written as DNA, the CDR3 is TGCGCCAGCAGCACCGAGGGTTCTCGCAGTGAGCAGTTCTTC.

V and J are TRBV6-5 and TRBJ1-3, with 9 bases identical to TRBD1. CDR1 and CDR2 (germline): MNHEY, SVGAGI. Trimming cost V 6 bases and J 2 bases; bases outside gene matches: 5. The CDR3 has 15 amino acids. CDR3 in amino acids: CASRQTGGPGNTIYF. The CDR3 DNA is TGTGCCAGCAGGCAAACAGGGGGCCCTGGAAACACCATATATTTT.